Shown below are 29 T cell receptor beta chains from a single sample sequenced in a study of T cell changes during pregnancy in multiple sclerosis. Some clones are missing from TCRdb's copy, which holds only in-frame ones; the method was immunoSEQ multiplex PCR. The data contain tens of thousands of clones, 85% to 90% of them singletons. The sequences come from CD8+ T cells from peripheral blood mononuclear cells, collected before pregnancy. Every receptor here comes from a female donor with multiple sclerosis, enrolled in a pregnancy study.

V usage is TRBV27 and J usage is TRBJ2-3, with D hard to call. The germline gives CDR1 MNHEY, CDR2 SMNVEV (reference sequence). Trimming cost V 0 bases and J 2 bases, with 9 bases left between them. The CDR3 totals 15 residues. CDR3 in amino acids: CASSLSSGYTDTQYF. As DNA, the CDR3 is TGTGCCAGCAGTTTATCGTCAGGATACACAGATACGCAGTATTTT.

V usage is TRBV5-1 and J usage is TRBJ2-1; tentatively, D is TRBD1 (5 bases). Germline V lookup: CDR1 SGHRS, CDR2 YFSETQ. The CDR3 consists of 16 residues. Trimming took off 1 base at V and 2 bases at J, with 13 bases between the two ends. The CDR3 region is CASSLLGVMTYNEQFF. DNA for the CDR3: TGCGCCAGCAGCTTGCTAGGGGTAATGACCTACAATGAGCAGTTCTTC.

The CDR3 sequence: CASSWIAGGTDTQYF. The CDR3 bases are TGTGCCAGCAGCTGGATAGCGGGAGGAACAGATACGCAGTATTTT. The V gene is TRBV7-9, the J gene TRBJ2-3; TRBD2 matches 10 bases. The CDR3 runs to 15 residues. Germline CDR1 is SEHNR and CDR2 is FQNEAQ (reference sequence). Losses at the gene ends were 4 bases for V and 3 bases for J; bases not matched to a gene: 4.

The chain employs TRBV6-1 and TRBJ2-1, with D tentatively TRBD2 (5 bases). V was clipped by 2 bases and J by 3 bases, with 14 bases between them. The CDR3 contains 16 residues. CDR1 and CDR2 (germline): MNHNS, SASEGT. CDR3 nucleotide sequence: TGTGCCAGCAGTGAAACGGCGGGTGACGGCTACAATGAGCAGTTCTTC. Its protein is CASSETAGDGYNEQFF.

Details on this clone: Within the sample, other DNA sequences also encode this same CDR3. The J gene is TRBJ1-1, the V gene TRBV7-3; maybe TRBD1 (5 bases). The length of the CDR3 is 14 residues. The V gene lost 1 base and the J gene lost 4 bases, with 10 bases spanning the gap. Germline V gives CDR1 SGHTA, CDR2 FQGTGA. The CDR3: CASSLSTGGTEAFF. CDR3 coding DNA: TGTGCCAGCAGCTTAAGTACCGGGGGCACTGAAGCTTTCTTT. The whole variable domain, filled in from reference TRBV7-3 and TRBJ1-1, reads GAGVSQTPSNKVTEKGKYVELRCDPISGHTALYWYRQSLGQGPEFLIYFQGTGAADDSGLPNDRFFAVRPEGSVSTLKIQRTERGDSAVYLCASSLSTGGTEAFFGQGTRLTVV.

This clone was detected only once. The V gene is TRBV27, the J gene TRBJ2-7; 12 positions agree with TRBD2. This CDR3 has 16 residues. The germline gives CDR1 MNHEY, CDR2 SMNVEV (reference sequence). Germline trimming cut 6 bases from V and 1 base from J; bases unmatched to any gene: 7. The CDR3 reads CASRRLAGVVSYEQYF. Written as DNA, the CDR3 is TGTGCCAGCAGGCGACTAGCGGGAGTAGTGTCCTACGAGCAGTACTTC.

This chain joins TRBV27 and TRBJ2-7; tentatively, D is TRBD2 (6 bases). The germline CDR1 and CDR2 sequences are MNHEY and SMNVEV (reference sequence). This CDR3 has 13 amino acids. V lost 2 bases and J 3 bases, leaving 8 bases between the germline ends. Written as DNA, the CDR3 is TGTGCCAGCAGTTTAGCGGGGCGCTACGAGCAGTACTTC. Its protein product is CASSLAGRYEQYF.

DNA for the CDR3: TGTGCCAGCTCACCACTACCAACAGGGGTCCAGCCCCAGCATTTT. Translated: CASSPLPTGVQPQHF. The genes are TRBV18 and TRBJ1-5, with 7 bases identical to TRBD1. Looked up from germline, CDR1 is KGHSH and CDR2 is LQKENI. CDR3 size: 15 residues. The ends lost 1 base at V and 7 bases at J; junction bases unmatched: 7.

The rearrangement links TRBV7-9 to TRBJ2-3; unclear D gene. The CDR3 contains 12 residues. Trimming removed 2 bases from V and 6 bases from J, with 6 bases in between. Germline values: CDR1 SEHNR, CDR2 FQNEAQ (reference sequence). In DNA form, the CDR3 reads TGTGCCAGCAGCTTATATCCGGATACGCAGTATTTT. Its translation is CASSLYPDTQYF.

The V and J genes are TRBV5-1 and TRBJ2-1; 9 positions match TRBD1. With V trimmed by 4 bases and J by 4 bases, 12 bases remained unmatched. The CDR3 length is 17 residues. CDR1 SGHRS and CDR2 YFSETQ come from the germline V gene. CDR3 coding DNA: TGCGCCAGCAGCCCTAACCCGACAGGGGGGGGGTACAATGAGCAGTTCTTC. As protein: CASSPNPTGGGYNEQFF.

The chain carries TRBV19 and TRBJ1-4, with D tentatively TRBD1 (5 bases). The CDR3 extends over 14 amino acids. The V end lost 3 bases, the J end lost 5 bases, and 10 bases lay between the germline ends. Germline V CDR1 and CDR2: LNHDA, SQIVND (reference sequence). CDR3 residues: CASSILDTNEKLFF. CDR3 nucleotides: TGTGCCAGTAGTATTCTGGACACCAATGAAAAACTGTTTTTT.

The rearrangement uses TRBV27 and TRBJ2-3, with a weak D call TRBD2 (6 bases). Germline CDR1 reads MNHEY; CDR2 reads SMNVEV (reference sequence). The V end was cut by 0 bases, the J end by 4 bases, with 17 bases between. The CDR3 contains 17 residues. CDR3 bases: TGTGCCAGCAGTTTATCGATGAGTAGCGGACCAGCAGATACGCAGTATTTT. Protein product: CASSLSMSSGPADTQYF.

The chain joins TRBV4-3 to TRBJ2-2; perhaps TRBD2 as D (6 bases). The CDR3 loop spans 17 amino acids. Per germline, CDR1 LGHNA and CDR2 YSLEER. Trimming took off 5 bases at V and 5 bases at J, with 21 bases between the two ends. The CDR3 nucleotides read TGCGCCAGCAGCAAAGGACCCCGGGACTTCAATACCGGGGAGCTGTTTTTT. Protein sequence: CASSKGPRDFNTGELFF.

V usage is TRBV7-9 and J usage is TRBJ1-2, with TRBD1 matching over 7 bases. V shed 3 bases and J 4 bases; nucleotides not matched to a gene: 2. The CDR3 length is 13 residues. CDR1 is SEHNR, CDR2 FQNEAQ, per germline (reference sequence). The CDR3 sequence is CASSLTGSYGYTF. CDR3 coding DNA: TGTGCCAGCAGCTTGACAGGGAGCTATGGCTACACCTTC.

This rearrangement joins TRBV2 to TRBJ2-3, with 8 nucleotides matching TRBD1. The CDR3 spans 15 residues. Germline CDR1 is SNHLY and CDR2 is FYNNEI. The J segment lost 0 bases and the V segment lost 4 bases, leaving 3 bases of the junction unmatched. Written as DNA, the CDR3 is TGTGCCAGCAGTGGGGGACAGGTCAGCACAGATACGCAGTATTTT. Translating gives CASSGGQVSTDTQYF.

The chain carries TRBV4-3 and TRBJ2-7; 9 bases map to TRBD2. With V trimmed by 0 bases and J by 6 bases, 6 bases remained unmatched. The germline V gene encodes CDR1 LGHNA and CDR2 YSLEER. The CDR3 runs to 15 residues. The CDR3 DNA reads TGCGCCAGCAGCCAAGATCGGCTAGCGGGACCCGAGCAGTACTTC. It is translated as CASSQDRLAGPEQYF.

V usage is TRBV5-5 and J usage is TRBJ2-1; D perhaps matches TRBD1 (5 bases). V lost 0 bases, J lost 5 bases, and 15 bases lay in between. The CDR3 contains 16 residues. Germline V gene sequence: CDR1 SGHKS, CDR2 YYEKEE (reference sequence). Here the CDR3 reads CASSLEGLGTHNEQFF. For the CDR3, the DNA is TGTGCCAGCAGCTTGGAGGGGCTAGGTACCCACAATGAGCAGTTCTTC.

This clone has a single count. The CDR3 sequence: CASSAILLAGYNEQFF. In DNA, the CDR3 is TGTGCCAGCAGCGCGATACTTCTAGCGGGGTACAATGAGCAGTTCTTC. J is TRBJ2-1 and V is TRBV7-9, with TRBD2 matching over 9 bases. CDR3 size: 16 residues. Losses at the gene ends were 5 bases for V and 4 bases for J; bases not matched to a gene: 9. Germline lookup yields CDR1 SEHNR and CDR2 FQNEAQ (reference sequence).

CDR3 DNA sequence: TGTGCCAGTAGTATGGGACAGGGGCTCGAGCAGTACTTC. This gives the protein CASSMGQGLEQYF. The genes are TRBV19 and TRBJ2-7, with 10 bases that match TRBD1. Per germline, CDR1 LNHDA and CDR2 SQIVND (reference sequence). The CDR3 has 13 residues. Losses at the gene ends were 3 bases for V and 6 bases for J; bases not matched to a gene: 2.

This clone has a single count. The chain's CDR3 is CASTSDRIRGTEAFF. CDR3 DNA sequence: TGTGCCAGCACCTCCGACAGGATTAGGGGCACTGAAGCTTTCTTT. J is TRBJ1-1 and V is TRBV7-9, with TRBD1 as a possible D gene (6 bases). Per germline, CDR1 SEHNR and CDR2 FQNEAQ (reference sequence). With 7 bases removed from V and 4 bases from J, the gap between germline ends came to 19 bases. The CDR3 is 15 residues long.

This chain uses TRBV29-1 with TRBJ2-3; 9 bases fit TRBD2. CDR1 and CDR2 from the germline V gene are SQVTM and ANQGSEA. Germline trimming cut 4 bases from V and 6 bases from J; bases unmatched to any gene: 11. This CDR3 contains 15 residues. CDR3 DNA: TGCAGCGTTGGAGCGCACGGACTAGCGTGGGATACGCAGTATTTT. It yields the protein CSVGAHGLAWDTQYF.

This chain uses TRBV4-1 with TRBJ1-2; tentatively, D is TRBD1 (5 bases). Germline values: CDR1 MGHRA, CDR2 YSYEKL. The length of the CDR3 is 16 residues. V was cut by 4 bases and J by 0 bases, with 15 bases left in between. CDR3 region: CASSPRRGDANYGYTF. The CDR3 DNA sequence: TGCGCCAGCAGCCCCCGGCGGGGGGATGCTAACTATGGCTACACCTTC.

This sequence joins TRBV25-1 and TRBJ1-1; a weak D match, TRBD1 (5 bases). Germline lookup yields CDR1 MGHDK and CDR2 SYGVNS. The CDR3 length is 14 residues. The V and J ends lost 3 bases and 3 bases respectively, with 11 bases between them. CDR3 DNA: TGTGCCAGCAGTGAGAAGGGGTTTCACACTGAAGCTTTCTTT. Protein: CASSEKGFHTEAFF.

The chain carries TRBV4-1 and TRBJ1-2; D is unclear. The CDR3 covers 13 residues. The V end was cut by 4 bases, the J end by 1 base, with 7 bases between. CDR1 and CDR2 from the germline V gene are MGHRA and YSYEKL. The chain's CDR3 is CASSRRGNYGYTF. CDR3 coding DNA: TGCGCCAGCAGCCGGCGGGGTAACTATGGCTACACCTTC.

The CDR3 loop is CASSLVTAGNHEQYF. The CDR3 region has the DNA TGTGCCAGCAGCTTAGTGACAGCCGGTAATCACGAGCAGTACTTC. This chain links TRBV7-9 with TRBJ2-7, with D maybe TRBD1 (5 bases). The CDR3 has 15 amino acids. Germline V gene lookup returns CDR1 SEHNR and CDR2 FQNEAQ (reference sequence). Deletions cut 1 base from V and 5 bases from J, with 15 bases between.

This sequence joins TRBV9 and TRBJ2-2; 14 bases agree with TRBD2. The CDR3 has 16 residues. V dropped 4 bases and J dropped 7; count of bases not matched to a gene: 6. The V gene's germline CDR1 is SGDLS and CDR2 YYNGEE. DNA for the CDR3: TGTGCCAGCAGCTCCCGACTAGCGGGAGGGGTCGGGGAGCTGTTTTTT. Translated, it gives CASSSRLAGGVGELFF.

This sequence joins TRBV10-3 and TRBJ1-2, with D perhaps TRBD1 (6 bases). The ends were cut back, 2 bases at V and 5 bases at J, with 12 bases in the middle. The CDR3 has 14 amino acids. From germline, CDR1 is ENHRY and CDR2 SYGVKD. The CDR3 reads CAISEKGGDYGYTF. The CDR3 DNA reads TGTGCCATCAGTGAGAAGGGGGGGGATTATGGCTACACCTTC.

Only one count was recorded for this clone. The chain is built from TRBV6-5 and TRBJ2-7; 8 bases match TRBD1. CDR3 size: 15 residues. Trimming removed 6 bases from V and 0 bases from J; junction bases left unmatched: 7. Germline V gene data show CDR1 as MNHEY and CDR2 as SVGAGI. The chain's CDR3 is CASSITGGSSYEQYF. Written as DNA, the CDR3 is TGTGCCAGCAGCATAACAGGGGGTAGCTCCTACGAGCAGTACTTC.

Regarding this clone: Other DNA sequences in the same sample also yield this CDR3. CDR3 nucleotide sequence: TGTGCCAGTAGTATAGCGGGGGGTTACGAGCAGTACTTC. It yields the protein CASSIAGGYEQYF. V is TRBV19 and J is TRBJ2-7; TRBD2 aligns across 7 bases. From germline, CDR1 is LNHDA and CDR2 SQIVND (reference sequence). This CDR3 region has 13 residues. V lost 1 base to trimming and J lost 4 bases; unmatched junction nucleotides: 1.